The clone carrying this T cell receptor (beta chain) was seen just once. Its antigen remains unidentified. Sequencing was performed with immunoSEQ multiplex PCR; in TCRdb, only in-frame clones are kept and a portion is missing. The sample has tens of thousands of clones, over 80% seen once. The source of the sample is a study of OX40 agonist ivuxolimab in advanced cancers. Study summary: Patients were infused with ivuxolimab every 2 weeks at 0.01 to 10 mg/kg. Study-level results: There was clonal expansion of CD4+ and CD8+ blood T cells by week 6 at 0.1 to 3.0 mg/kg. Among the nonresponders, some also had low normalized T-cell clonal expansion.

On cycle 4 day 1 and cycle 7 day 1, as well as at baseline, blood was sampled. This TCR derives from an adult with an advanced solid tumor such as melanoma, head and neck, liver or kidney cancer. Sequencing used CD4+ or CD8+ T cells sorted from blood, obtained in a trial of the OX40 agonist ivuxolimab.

The CDR3 region is CASSLVGGGEKLFF. In DNA, the CDR3 is TGCGCCAGCAGCTTGGTAGGGGGCGGTGAAAAACTGTTTTTT. The chain has TRBV5-1 and TRBJ1-4, with 7 bases fitting TRBD1. Germline CDR1 SGHRS, CDR2 YFSETQ. This CDR3 region has 14 residues. With 0 bases clipped from V and 7 bases from J, the junction kept 3 bases outside the gene matches.